A selection of T cell receptor beta chains follows, all from one sample in a study of cytomegalovirus exposure and HLA in healthy donors. Profiling relied on immunoSEQ multiplex PCR, and the TCRdb table lists in-frame clones only, not all of them. Of 100,000 to 150,000 clones in the sample, less than 90% were seen once. The sample comprised PBMCs. These receptors were collected from a man aged 18 to 29 in good health and CMV-seropositive. Each CDR3 is given with its conserved first and last residue. A D gene is named only where the DNA matches it firmly. A row's size may be missing; if present it is once, few, many or a size class.

CDR3 length	J gene	D gene	V gene	clone size	CDR3 protein	CDR3 DNA
15	TRBJ2-5	TRBD2	TRBV19	NA	CASSMGLAVQETQYF	TGTGCCAGTAGTATGGGACTAGCGGTGCAAGAGACCCAGTACTTC
13	TRBJ2-3	TRBD2	TRBV10-2	NA	CASERAGEYTQYF	TGCGCCAGCGAGAGGGCGGGGGAGTATACGCAGTATTTT
15	TRBJ2-3	TRBD2	TRBV30	NA	CAWSKLSGGADTQYF	TGTGCCTGGAGTAAACTTAGCGGGGGGGCAGATACGCAGTATTTT
14	TRBJ1-1	NA	TRBV10-2	NA	CASSESPGNTEAFF	TGCGCCAGCAGTGAGTCGCCAGGGAACACTGAAGCTTTCTTT
12	TRBJ2-7	NA	TRBV11-2	NA	CASSLSGYEQYF	TGTGCCAGCAGCTTAAGCGGCTACGAGCAGTACTTC
13	TRBJ1-1	NA	TRBV10-3	NA	CAISRTENTEAFF	TGTGCCATCAGTAGGACAGAAAACACTGAAGCTTTCTTT
15	TRBJ2-3	NA	TRBV14	NA	CASSQVAYRGDTQYF	TGTGCCAGCAGCCAAGTGGCCTACCGGGGGGATACGCAGTATTTT
13	TRBJ2-5	NA	TRBV10-3	NA	CAISGTSQETQYF	TGTGCCATCAGCGGGACTTCACAAGAGACCCAGTACTTC
13	TRBJ1-1	TRBD1	TRBV19	NA	CASSPGTGTEAFF	TGTGCCAGTAGTCCCGGGACAGGGACTGAAGCTTTCTTT
17	TRBJ2-7	TRBD2	TRBV12-5	NA	CASSRTSGATLVYEQYF	TGTGCTAGCTCCAGGACTAGCGGGGCAACCCTAGTGTACGAGCAGTACTTC
16	TRBJ2-7	NA	TRBV28	NA	CASIDGGGNRGQEQYF	TGTGCCAGCATCGACGGGGGGGGAAACAGGGGGCAAGAGCAGTACTTC
14	TRBJ1-6	NA	TRBV30	once	CAWRVGAYNSPLHF	TGTGCCTGGAGGGTAGGAGCCTATAATTCACCCCTCCACTTT
14	TRBJ2-7	TRBD1	TRBV5-4	NA	CASSLGDSSYEQYF	TGTGCCAGCAGCTTGGGGGACAGCTCCTACGAGCAGTACTTC
17	TRBJ2-7	TRBD1	TRBV5-1	NA	CASSYPTKTGAGHEQYF	TGCGCCAGCAGCTACCCGACCAAGACAGGGGCGGGTCACGAGCAGTACTTC
12	TRBJ2-7	TRBD1	TRBV2	NA	CASCQDRGEQYF	TGTGCCAGCTGTCAGGACAGGGGTGAGCAGTACTTC
14	TRBJ1-2	NA	TRBV9	NA	CASSVDTANYGYTF	TGTGCCAGCAGCGTAGACACAGCCAACTATGGCTACACCTTC
12	TRBJ1-1	NA	TRBV19	NA	CASTPGNTEAFF	TGTGCCAGTACGCCCGGGAACACTGAAGCTTTCTTT
17	TRBJ2-1	NA	TRBV4-2	NA	CASSQDRHLLPYNEQFF	TGTGCCAGCAGCCAAGATCGTCACTTACTCCCCTACAATGAGCAGTTCTTC
13	TRBJ1-3	TRBD1	TRBV12-5	NA	CASGTGTGNTIYF	TGTGCTAGTGGGACAGGGACTGGAAACACCATATATTTT
16	TRBJ2-7	NA	TRBV7-8	NA	CASSFSLRDNTGEQYF	TGTGCCAGCAGCTTCTCCCTCCGGGACAACACAGGCGAGCAGTACTTC
14	TRBJ1-5	TRBD1	TRBV2	few	CASRTGGGNQPQHF	TGTGCCAGCCGGACAGGGGGCGGCAATCAGCCCCAGCATTTT